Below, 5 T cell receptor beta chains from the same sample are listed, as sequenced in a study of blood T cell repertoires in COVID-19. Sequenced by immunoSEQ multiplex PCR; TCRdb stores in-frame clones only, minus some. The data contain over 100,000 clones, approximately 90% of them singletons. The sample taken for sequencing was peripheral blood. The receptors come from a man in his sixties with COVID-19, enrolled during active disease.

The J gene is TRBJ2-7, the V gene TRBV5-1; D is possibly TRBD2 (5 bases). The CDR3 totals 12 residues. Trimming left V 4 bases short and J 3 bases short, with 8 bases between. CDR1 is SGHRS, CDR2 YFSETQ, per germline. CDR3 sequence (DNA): TGCGCCAGCAGCCGCGAGGGCTACGAGCAGTACTTC. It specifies CASSREGYEQYF.

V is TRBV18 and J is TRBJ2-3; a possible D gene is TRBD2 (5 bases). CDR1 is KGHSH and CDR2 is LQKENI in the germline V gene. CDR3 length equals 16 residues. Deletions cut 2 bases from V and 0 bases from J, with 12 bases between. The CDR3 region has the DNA TGTGCCAGCTCACCATTTGAAGCGGAGAGCACAGATACGCAGTATTTT. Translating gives CASSPFEAESTDTQYF. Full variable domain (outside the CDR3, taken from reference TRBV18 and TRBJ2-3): NAGVMQNPRHLVRRRGQEARLRCSPMKGHSHVYWYRQLPEEGLKFMVYLQKENIIDESGMPKERFSAEFPKEGPSILRIQQVVRGDSAAYFCASSPFEAESTDTQYFGPGTRLTVL.

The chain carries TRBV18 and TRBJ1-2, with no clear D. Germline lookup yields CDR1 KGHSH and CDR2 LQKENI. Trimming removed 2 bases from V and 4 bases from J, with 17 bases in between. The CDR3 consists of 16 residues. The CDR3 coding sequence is TGTGCCAGCTCACCAGGACTGGACGGATCAATCTATGGCTACACCTTC. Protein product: CASSPGLDGSIYGYTF.

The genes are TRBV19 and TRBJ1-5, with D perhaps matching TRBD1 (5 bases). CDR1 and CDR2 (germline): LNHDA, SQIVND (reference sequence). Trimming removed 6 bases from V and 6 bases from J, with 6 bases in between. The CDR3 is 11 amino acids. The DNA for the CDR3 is TGTGCCAGTAGGGGACTTCAGCCCCAGCATTTT. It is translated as CASRGLQPQHF.

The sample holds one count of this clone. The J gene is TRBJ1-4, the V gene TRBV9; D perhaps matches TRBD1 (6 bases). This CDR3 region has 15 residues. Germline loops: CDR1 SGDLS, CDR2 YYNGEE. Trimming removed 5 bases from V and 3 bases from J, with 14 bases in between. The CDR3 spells CASSEGGMPNEKLFF. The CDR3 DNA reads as TGTGCCAGCAGTGAGGGGGGGATGCCTAATGAAAAACTGTTTTTT.